These 16 T cell receptor beta chains share one sample of origin, sequenced in a study of blood T cell repertoires in COVID-19. The protocol was immunoSEQ multiplex PCR, while the TCRdb copy is restricted to in-frame clones and leaves out a portion. This table has around 220,000 clones, roughly 80% appearing once. The sequenced sample was peripheral blood. These receptors all stem from a human donor in a cohort sampled during active COVID-19.

V usage is TRBV30 and J usage is TRBJ2-7; TRBD1 agrees at 10 bases. The germline V gene has CDR1 GTSNPN and CDR2 SVGIG (reference sequence). The length of the CDR3 is 13 residues. Trimming removed 2 bases from V and 7 bases from J; junction bases left unmatched: 5. CDR3 protein: CAWSRQGAREQYF. CDR3 sequence (DNA): TGTGCCTGGAGTCGACAGGGGGCGAGGGAGCAGTACTTC.

V is TRBV23-1 and J is TRBJ2-3, with TRBD2 matching 10 bases. TRBV23-1 is known as an ORF, though its function is uncertain. This CDR3 spans 19 amino acids. J lost 3 bases, V lost 0 bases, and 12 bases had no gene match. CDR3 DNA sequence: TGCGCCAGCAGTCAATCGGTGGTAGCGGGAGGTGTTGGTACAGATACGCAGTATTTT. As protein: CASSQSVVAGGVGTDTQYF.

The CDR3 loop is CASSQEEDKGKNIQYF. The CDR3 DNA follows: TGCGCCAGCAGTCAAGAGGAGGATAAGGGCAAAAACATTCAGTACTTC. The V gene is TRBV23-1, the J gene TRBJ2-4; tentative D call: TRBD2 (5 bases). TRBV23-1 is flagged as an ORF with uncertain function. CDR3 length: 16 residues. The V and J ends lost 2 bases and 3 bases respectively, with 14 bases between them.

The genes are TRBV7-9 and TRBJ1-4; 8 bases agree with TRBD1. Trimming at V came to 7 bases and at J to 7 bases, leaving 8 bases not matched to a gene. CDR1 and CDR2 (germline): SEHNR, FQNEAQ (reference sequence). The CDR3 totals 14 residues. CDR3 in DNA: TGTGCCAGCAATACCCAGGGGACAGGTGAAAAACTGTTTTTT. Its translation is CASNTQGTGEKLFF.

Only one count was recorded for this clone. This chain uses TRBV6-6 with TRBJ2-7, with D maybe TRBD1 (6 bases). The CDR3 is 12 amino acids. The V gene's germline CDR1 is MNHNY and CDR2 SVGAGI (reference sequence). V shed 8 bases and J shed 3 bases, with 11 bases lying between them. The CDR3 bases are TGTGCCAGCTGGGACATGAGCTACGAGCAGTACTTC. Its protein product is CASWDMSYEQYF.

The sample holds a few counts of this clone. The chain uses TRBV7-8 and TRBJ1-2, with D perhaps matching TRBD1 (5 bases). The CDR3 consists of 15 residues. The ends were cut back, 1 base at V and 5 bases at J, with 14 bases in the middle. Germline V gene lookup returns CDR1 SGHVS and CDR2 FQNEAQ. The CDR3 sequence: CASSLGSAGRYGYTF. CDR3 DNA sequence: TGTGCCAGCAGCTTAGGATCGGCAGGGCGGTATGGCTACACCTTC.

The chain recombines TRBV12-3 or TRBV12-4 with TRBJ1-2; no reliable D call. The germline V and J ends were trimmed by 6 bases and 5 bases, with 7 bases remaining between them. The CDR3 loop spans 11 amino acids. The CDR3 protein is CASSRRYGYTF. CDR3 in DNA: TGTGCCAGCAGCCGGAGGTATGGCTACACCTTC.

The J gene is TRBJ2-2, the V gene TRBV5-1; 10 bases align to TRBD2. The germline V gene encodes CDR1 SGHRS and CDR2 YFSETQ. The trim removed 4 bases at V and 4 bases at J, leaving 4 bases unmatched. This CDR3 is 15 amino acids long. Here the CDR3 reads CASSRTSGPTGELFF. In nucleotides, the CDR3 is TGCGCCAGCAGCCGGACTAGCGGTCCCACCGGGGAGCTGTTTTTT.

The gene calls are TRBV19 and TRBJ2-2, with 12 bases lining up with TRBD2. V shed 6 bases, J shed 5 bases, and the junction held 10 bases outside the gene matches. In germline, CDR1 is LNHDA, CDR2 SQIVND (reference sequence). The CDR3 has 17 amino acids. In nucleotides, the CDR3 is TGTGCCAGTAGCCCGACTAGCGGGAGAGGGAGGACCGGGGAGCTGTTTTTT. Its protein product is CASSPTSGRGRTGELFF.

The chain has TRBV7-3 and TRBJ2-2; 13 bases align to TRBD2. CDR1 and CDR2 from the germline V gene are SGHTA and FQGTGA. Unmatched junction bases numbered 15, after V lost 1 base and J lost 7 bases. This CDR3 is built from 20 residues. The CDR3 sequence is CASSLIPGLAGRNKGGELFF. The DNA of the CDR3 is TGTGCCAGCAGCTTAATTCCGGGACTAGCGGGACGAAACAAAGGCGGGGAGCTGTTTTTT.

This clone was observed many times. The rearrangement joins TRBV7-8 to TRBJ2-7, with 11 bases matching TRBD2. Germline CDR1 SGHVS, CDR2 FQNEAQ. The CDR3 is 16 residues long. Trimming cost V 1 base and J 3 bases; bases outside gene matches: 5. CDR3 region: CASSLVLAGARYEQYF. DNA of the CDR3: TGTGCCAGCAGCTTAGTACTAGCGGGAGCTCGCTACGAGCAGTACTTC.

The V and J genes are TRBV7-9 and TRBJ1-2; 10 positions agree with TRBD1. This CDR3 has 18 residues. The V gene's germline CDR1 is SEHNR and CDR2 FQNEAQ (reference sequence). The V segment lost 5 bases and the J segment 3 bases; nucleotides outside the gene matches: 15. The CDR3 nucleotides are TGTGCCAGCAGCCCGCCCAGGACAGGGGGGTTGCGGCACTATGGCTACACCTTC. Residues: CASSPPRTGGLRHYGYTF.

The chain has TRBV27 and TRBJ2-1, with 9 bases fitting TRBD2. The germline V gene encodes CDR1 MNHEY and CDR2 SMNVEV (reference sequence). This CDR3 is 17 amino acids long. With V trimmed by 7 bases and J by 1 base, 11 bases remained unmatched. The DNA of the CDR3 is TGTGCCAGCACCCCCCTTGAGACTAGCGGATCCTACAATGAGCAGTTCTTC. This sequence encodes CASTPLETSGSYNEQFF.

The V call is TRBV28, the J call TRBJ1-5; D unclear. The CDR3 consists of 15 residues. Trimming pared 8 bases from V and 0 bases from J, leaving 14 bases between. Germline CDR1 and CDR2: MDHEN and SYDVKM. CDR3 DNA: TGTGCCAGCCCGGAAGTCCCAGGTAGCAATCAGCCCCAGCATTTT. Translated, it gives CASPEVPGSNQPQHF.

The chain joins TRBV5-8 to TRBJ1-2; D is unclear. Deletions cut 0 bases from V and 2 bases from J, with 5 bases between. Germline values: CDR1 SGHTS, CDR2 YDEGEE. There are 13 residues in the CDR3. CDR3 in amino acids: CASSLVQNYGYTF. The CDR3 region has the DNA TGTGCCAGCAGCTTGGTGCAGAACTATGGCTACACCTTC.

The chain employs TRBV6-5 and TRBJ2-7; 10 bases agree with TRBD2. CDR3 length: 14 residues. The V gene end was trimmed by 6 bases and the J gene end by 6 bases; junction bases not matched to a gene: 8. Germline V lookup: CDR1 MNHEY, CDR2 SVGAGI. The CDR3 region is CASRPSGRNSEQYF. In DNA, the CDR3 is TGTGCCAGCAGGCCTAGCGGGAGAAACTCCGAGCAGTACTTC.